The clone carrying this TCR beta chain was picked up many times. What it binds is unknown. The PBMCs had their origin in more than 9.5 ml of fresh peripheral blood. The CDR3 runs 14 residues. V was cut by 8 bases and J by 7 bases, with 17 bases left in between. This sample stems from a study of T cells in Graves' hyperthyroidism and ophthalmopathy. TCR beta CDR3 sequences were amplified from RNA transcripts. The primer set for the first-round RT-PCR of the TCR CDR3 was HTBI. TCRdb re-analysed the multiplex PCR reads in MiXCR, keeping a single row per CDR3 protein. Counted here are 560,000 or so distinct CDR3 sequences, just under 20% occurring once; the ten biggest clones make up about 50%. The study, taken as a whole, reports: Blood also contained most expanded thyroid clonotypes above 0.001.

This chain joins TRBV12-3 or TRBV12-4 and TRBJ2-2, with D perhaps TRBD1 (5 bases). This clonotype originated in a man aged 40-50 years with Graves' ophthalmopathy. Sequences were obtained from blood. The CDR3 loop reads CASGHGSLSGELFF. CDR3 in DNA: TGTGCCAGCGGACACGGGTCATTGAGCGGGGAGCTGTTTTTT.